These 27 T cell receptor beta chains originate from one sample sequenced in a study of a mutant IDH1 vaccine in newly diagnosed glioma (dated by TCRdb to the early 2020s). The method behind the library was the immunoSEQ multiplex PCR assay. Here the immuneACCESS table is served through TCRdb, limited to in-frame sequences with V and J called. Missing clones are a known gap in these copies; in checked studies unresolved V genes cover under half, and the rest lacks a known reason. Within this sample are roughly 52,000 clones, with approximately 80% of them counted one time only. The ten largest account for around 3.9% of the sample. The antigens these receptors bind are not known. Reading the label with the study, this specimen's time point is: week 35, safety follow-up. Every vaccine dose consisted of 300 ug of a 20-mer mutant IDH1 peptide in Montanide, administered subcutaneously together with topical imiquimod.

Here the sequenced sample was PBMCs, taken from a glioma patient whose treatment included an IDH1 peptide vaccine. The receptors here all came from a woman aged 18-29 years with glioma.

This sequence joins TRBV5-7 and TRBJ1-3, with D possibly being TRBD1 (6 bases). TRBV5-7 is classed as an ORF, of uncertain function. The CDR3 runs to 14 residues. Trimming cost V 0 bases and J 4 bases, with 8 bases left between them. CDR3: CASSLGQEGNTIYF. DNA of the CDR3: TGTGCCAGCAGCTTGGGACAGGAAGGAAACACCATATATTTT.

The chain links TRBV20-1 to TRBJ2-3; possibly TRBD2 for D (6 bases). The germline gives CDR1 DFQATT, CDR2 SNEGSKA (reference sequence). V was shortened by 5 bases and J by 6 bases, with 6 bases between the two germline ends. This CDR3 contains 10 residues. CDR3 in DNA: TGCAGTGCTGGGAGGGATACGCAGTATTTT. It is translated as CSAGRDTQYF.

The V and J genes are TRBV7-9 and TRBJ1-5; D unclear. CDR1 SEHNR and CDR2 FQNEAQ come from the germline V gene (reference sequence). V dropped 3 bases and J dropped 7 bases, with 10 bases sitting between them. The CDR3 runs 13 residues. The CDR3 nucleotides are TGTGCCAGCAGCTTCGGCAGGTCACAGCCCCAGCATTTT. Residues: CASSFGRSQPQHF.

This chain connects TRBV19 to TRBJ1-1, with D unresolved. The CDR3 spans 12 residues. Germline values: CDR1 LNHDA, CDR2 SQIVND (reference sequence). V was pared by 8 bases and J by 6 bases, with 13 bases between. As DNA, the CDR3 is TGTGCCAGTGTCTCCGTCCCTTCTGAAGCTTTCTTT. Its protein is CASVSVPSEAFF.

This sequence joins TRBV9 and TRBJ2-1, with 12 bases identical to TRBD2. V was pared by 0 bases and J by 14 bases, with 9 bases of the junction left unmatched. This CDR3 contains 15 residues. Germline CDR1 SGDLS, CDR2 YYNGEE. The CDR3 protein is CASSVGPPTSGGKFF. The CDR3 DNA reads as TGTGCCAGCAGCGTAGGACCCCCGACTAGCGGGGGAAAGTTCTTC.

CDR3: CASTGVGNQPQHF. CDR3 coding DNA: TGTGCCAGCACCGGGGTAGGCAATCAGCCCCAGCATTTT. The V and J genes are TRBV7-2 and TRBJ1-5; D gene uncertain. The V end was cut by 7 bases, the J end by 2 bases, with 9 bases between. The CDR3 covers 13 residues. CDR1 SGHTA and CDR2 FQGNSA come from the germline V gene. Based on the CDR3 plus reference TRBV7-2 and TRBJ1-5, the full variable domain is GAGVSQSPSNKVTEKGKDVELRCDPISGHTALYWYRQSLGQGLEFLIYFQGNSAPDKSGLPSDRFSAERTGGSVSTLTIQRTQQEDSAVYLCASTGVGNQPQHFGDGTRLSIL.

CDR3 protein: CASSYSETSVSYEQYF. CDR3 in DNA: TGTGCCAGCAGTTACTCGGAAACTAGTGTTAGCTACGAGCAGTACTTC. The chain couples TRBV6-6 to TRBJ2-7; a weak D match, TRBD2 (5 bases). The CDR3 runs to 16 residues. The V and J ends lost 0 bases and 3 bases respectively, with 15 bases between them. Looked up from germline, CDR1 is MNHNY and CDR2 is SVGAGI (reference sequence).

The V call is TRBV27, the J call TRBJ2-4, with D hard to call. The CDR3 consists of 13 residues. The germline CDR1 and CDR2 sequences are MNHEY and SMNVEV (reference sequence). Trimming took 3 bases from V and 4 from J, leaving 7 bases between them. DNA of the CDR3: TGTGCCAGCAGTTTGAACGGGAAAAACATTCAGTACTTC. It translates to CASSLNGKNIQYF.

The rearrangement uses TRBV5-4 and TRBJ1-1; weak D call: TRBD1 (6 bases). There are 12 residues in the CDR3. CDR1 SGHNT and CDR2 YYREEE come from the germline V gene (reference sequence). V lost 3 bases and J 5 bases, leaving 8 bases between the germline ends. The CDR3, as DNA: TGTGCCAGCAGCTCGCAGGGGACTGAAGCTTTCTTT. Translating gives CASSSQGTEAFF. The whole variable domain, filled in from reference TRBV5-4 and TRBJ1-1, reads ETGVTQSPTHLIKTRGQQVTLRCSSQSGHNTVSWYQQALGQGPQFIFQYYREEENGRGNFPPRFSGLQFPNYSSELNVNALELDDSALYLCASSSQGTEAFFGQGTRLTVV.

The chain uses TRBV14 and TRBJ1-1, with TRBD1 matching over 7 bases. Germline CDR1 and CDR2: SGHDN and FVKESK. The V gene end was trimmed by 4 bases and the J gene end by 7 bases; junction bases not matched to a gene: 3. The length of the CDR3 is 12 residues. The CDR3 protein is CASSPTGFEAFF. CDR3 DNA sequence: TGTGCCAGCAGCCCGACAGGGTTTGAAGCTTTCTTT.

The gene calls are TRBV6-1 and TRBJ2-3; 9 bases match TRBD2. CDR3 length: 16 amino acids. The germline V gene has CDR1 MNHNS and CDR2 SASEGT. V lost 4 bases, J lost 2 bases, and 7 bases stayed unmatched. The CDR3 loop is CASSGSGGRFTDTQYF. CDR3 nucleotides: TGTGCCAGCAGTGGGAGCGGGGGGCGGTTCACAGATACGCAGTATTTT.

The chain carries TRBV9 and TRBJ2-5, with no clear D. The V end was cut by 1 base, the J end by 6 bases, with 10 bases between. Germline assignment: CDR1 SGDLS and CDR2 YYNGEE. This CDR3 has 13 amino acids. CDR3 in amino acids: CASSVLGWQTQYF. CDR3 nucleotides: TGTGCCAGCAGCGTATTAGGGTGGCAGACCCAGTACTTC.

The DNA for the CDR3 is TGTGCTAGTGGTGGTATCGGGACAGCGGGCACCGGGGAGCTGTTTTTT. Amino acid sequence: CASGGIGTAGTGELFF. The J gene is TRBJ2-2, the V gene TRBV12-5, with D perhaps matching TRBD1 (7 bases). V was cut by 5 bases and J by 4 bases, with 17 bases left in between. The germline V gene has CDR1 LGHNT and CDR2 FRNRAP. The CDR3 is 16 residues long.

The chain recombines TRBV29-1 with TRBJ2-3; 10 bases map to TRBD1. The trim removed 4 bases at V and 8 bases at J, leaving 6 bases unmatched. The germline V gene has CDR1 SQVTM and CDR2 ANQGSEA. The CDR3 is 13 residues long. CDR3 in amino acids: CSVVGQGVGTQYF. The CDR3 DNA follows: TGCAGCGTTGTTGGACAGGGGGTGGGTACGCAGTATTTT.

This clone was counted a single time. The rearrangement joins TRBV19 to TRBJ2-1; 9 bases are a match to TRBD1. CDR3 length: 15 residues. The germline CDR1 and CDR2 sequences are LNHDA and SQIVND (reference sequence). The ends lost 4 bases at V and 9 bases at J; junction bases unmatched: 10. CDR3 region: CASSKTGGRGSEQFF. CDR3 nucleotides: TGTGCCAGTAGTAAGACAGGGGGTCGAGGTAGTGAGCAGTTCTTC.

This chain joins TRBV6-5 and TRBJ1-1; D unclear. Per the germline V gene, CDR1 is MNHEY and CDR2 is SVGAGI. Trimming took off 7 bases at V and 1 base at J, with 10 bases between the two ends. This CDR3 contains 13 residues. CDR3 residues: CASTGSWNTEAFF. CDR3 nucleotides: TGTGCCAGCACGGGCAGTTGGAACACTGAAGCTTTCTTT.

This clone was found once. CDR3 loop: CAISESGTGAVGAFF. CDR3 nucleotide sequence: TGTGCCATCAGTGAGTCAGGGACAGGTGCTGTGGGAGCTTTCTTT. The V gene is TRBV10-3, the J gene TRBJ1-1, with 8 bases identical to TRBD1. V shed 0 bases, J shed 10 bases, and the junction held 10 bases outside the gene matches. Per the germline V gene, CDR1 is ENHRY and CDR2 is SYGVKD. The CDR3 loop spans 15 amino acids.

J is TRBJ2-7 and V is TRBV9; TRBD1 matches 7 bases. The CDR3 is 13 residues long. After removal of 3 bases from V and 6 bases from J, the junction contained 6 bases not matched to a gene. Looked up from germline, CDR1 is SGDLS and CDR2 is YYNGEE. The CDR3 protein is CASSGSTGREQYF. The CDR3 bases are TGTGCCAGCAGCGGTTCGACAGGGCGCGAGCAGTACTTC.

This sequence joins TRBV5-4 and TRBJ2-1, with TRBD2 identical over 14 bases. Trimming at V came to 4 bases and at J to 2 bases, leaving 5 bases not matched to a gene. The germline V gene has CDR1 SGHNT and CDR2 YYREEE (reference sequence). This CDR3 region has 17 residues. The CDR3 DNA follows: TGTGCCAGCAGCCAAGGGACTAGCGGGAGCGCCTACAATGAGCAGTTCTTC. Its protein is CASSQGTSGSAYNEQFF.

The rearrangement uses TRBV21-1 and TRBJ2-7. TRBV21-1 is deemed a pseudogene. The CDR3 length is 15 residues. Here the CDR3 reads CASSKVTPKSYEQYF. The CDR3 bases are TGTGCCAGCAGCAAAGTCACGCCGAAATCCTACGAGCAGTACTTC.

The V gene is TRBV7-9, the J gene TRBJ2-7, with a tentative D call TRBD2 (6 bases). The CDR3 length is 15 residues. Trimming removed 0 bases at V and 5 bases at J, with 14 bases between. In germline, CDR1 is SEHNR, CDR2 FQNEAQ (reference sequence). The CDR3 coding sequence is TGTGCCAGCAGCTTAGCGGCGGGGCCCGTGGACGAGCAGTACTTC. It is translated as CASSLAAGPVDEQYF.

This chain connects TRBV12-5 to TRBJ2-7; D is possibly TRBD1 (6 bases). V was shortened by 0 bases and J by 5 bases, with 14 bases between the two germline ends. Per germline, CDR1 LGHNT and CDR2 FRNRAP. CDR3 size: 15 residues. In DNA, the CDR3 is TGTGCTAGTGGTTTGGTATTACAGGGTGGCAACGAGCAGTACTTC. This codes for CASGLVLQGGNEQYF.

The J gene is TRBJ1-2, the V gene TRBV13; TRBD1 aligns across 7 bases. J gave up 4 bases and V 4 bases, and 12 bases lay outside the gene matches. The CDR3 loop spans 16 amino acids. Germline CDR1 and CDR2: PRHDT and FYEKMQ (reference sequence). Here the CDR3 reads CASSSPGQEEIYGYTF. The CDR3 nucleotides read TGTGCCAGCAGCTCCCCCGGACAGGAAGAGATCTATGGCTACACCTTC.

This chain uses TRBV7-2 with TRBJ1-3; 8 bases are a match to TRBD1. CDR3 length equals 16 residues. Trimming removed 1 base from V and 4 bases from J; junction bases left unmatched: 6. Germline V gene sequence: CDR1 SGHTA, CDR2 FQGNSA. Here the CDR3 reads CASSLGGQGSGNTIYF. In DNA, the CDR3 is TGTGCCAGCAGCTTAGGTGGACAGGGCTCCGGAAACACCATATATTTT.

This clone came up a few times. The chain carries TRBV11-1 and TRBJ2-7; 8 positions agree with TRBD2. After removal of 7 bases from V and 2 bases from J, the junction contained 4 bases not matched to a gene. This CDR3 region has 13 residues. Per germline, CDR1 SGHAT and CDR2 FQDESV (reference sequence). CDR3 region: CASTQRGPYEQYF. The CDR3, as DNA: TGTGCCAGCACCCAGCGGGGGCCCTACGAGCAGTACTTC. The variable domain in full, completed from reference TRBV11-1 and TRBJ2-7, reads EAEVAQSPRYKITEKSQAVAFWCDPISGHATLYWYRQILGQGPELLVQFQDESVVDDSQLPKDRFSAERLKGVDSTLKIQPAELGDSAMYLCASTQRGPYEQYFGPGTRLTVT.

The J gene is TRBJ2-7, the V gene TRBV7-2; perhaps TRBD1 as D (6 bases). From germline, CDR1 is SGHTA and CDR2 FQGNSA. The CDR3 is made up of 13 amino acids. Trimming pared 7 bases from V and 2 bases from J, leaving 12 bases between. The CDR3 reads CASTTQGAYEQYF. CDR3 coding DNA: TGTGCCAGCACCACACAGGGTGCCTACGAGCAGTACTTC.

V usage is TRBV7-9 and J usage is TRBJ2-5; perhaps TRBD2 as D (7 bases). The last part of the DNA fits TRBJ2-7 better; the J call may be wrong. The CDR3 totals 15 residues. Germline lookup yields CDR1 SEHNR and CDR2 FQNEAQ (reference sequence). CDR3 nucleotides: TGTGCCAGCAGCTTATTTGGGGGGGCCGGCTACGAGCAGTACTTC. This codes for CASSLFGGAGYEQYF.